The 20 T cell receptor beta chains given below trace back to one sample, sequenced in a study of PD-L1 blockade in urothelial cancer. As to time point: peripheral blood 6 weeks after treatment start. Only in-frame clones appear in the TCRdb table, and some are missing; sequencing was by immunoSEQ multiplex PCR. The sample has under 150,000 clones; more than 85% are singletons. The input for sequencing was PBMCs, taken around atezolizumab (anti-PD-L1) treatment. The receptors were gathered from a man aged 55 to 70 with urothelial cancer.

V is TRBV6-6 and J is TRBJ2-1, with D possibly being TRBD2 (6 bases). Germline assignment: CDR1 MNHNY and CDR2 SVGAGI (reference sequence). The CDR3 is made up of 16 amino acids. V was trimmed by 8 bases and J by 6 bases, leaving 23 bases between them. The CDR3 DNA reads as TGTGCCAGCGCGCGGGACTTGAGCGTTCGAAGCAATGAGCAGTTCTTC. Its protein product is CASARDLSVRSNEQFF.

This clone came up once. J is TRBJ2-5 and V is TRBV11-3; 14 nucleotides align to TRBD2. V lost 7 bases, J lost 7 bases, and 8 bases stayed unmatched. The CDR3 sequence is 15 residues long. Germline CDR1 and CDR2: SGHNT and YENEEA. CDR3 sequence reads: CASTQTSGGAGTQYF. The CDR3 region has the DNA TGTGCCAGCACCCAGACTAGCGGGGGGGCCGGGACCCAGTACTTC.

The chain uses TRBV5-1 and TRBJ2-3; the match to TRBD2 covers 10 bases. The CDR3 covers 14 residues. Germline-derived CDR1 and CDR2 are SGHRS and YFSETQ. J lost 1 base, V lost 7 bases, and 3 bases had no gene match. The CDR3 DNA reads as TGCGCCAGCGCCGGGACTAGCGGCACAGATACGCAGTATTTT. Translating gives CASAGTSGTDTQYF. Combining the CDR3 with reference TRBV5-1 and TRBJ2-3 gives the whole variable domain KAGVTQTPRYLIKTRGQQVTLSCSPISGHRSVSWYQQTPGQGLQFLFEYFSETQRNKGNFPGRFSGRQFSNSRSEMNVSTLELGDSALYLCASAGTSGTDTQYFGPGTRLTVL.

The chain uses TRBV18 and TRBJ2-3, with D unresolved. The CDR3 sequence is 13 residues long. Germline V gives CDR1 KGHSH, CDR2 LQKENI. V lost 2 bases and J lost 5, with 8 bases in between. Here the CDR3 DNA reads TGTGCCAGCTCACCAGCGTCACGAGATACGCAGTATTTT. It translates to CASSPASRDTQYF.

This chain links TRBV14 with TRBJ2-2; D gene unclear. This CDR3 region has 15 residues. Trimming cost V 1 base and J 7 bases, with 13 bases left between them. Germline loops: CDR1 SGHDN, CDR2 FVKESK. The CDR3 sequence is CASSQVRSPGGELFF. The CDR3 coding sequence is TGTGCCAGCAGCCAAGTCCGATCGCCGGGCGGGGAGCTGTTTTTT.

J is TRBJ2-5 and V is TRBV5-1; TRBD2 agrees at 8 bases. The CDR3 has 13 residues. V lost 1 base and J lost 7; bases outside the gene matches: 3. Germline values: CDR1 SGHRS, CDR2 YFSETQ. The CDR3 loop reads CASSLRAGGTQYF. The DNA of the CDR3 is TGCGCCAGCAGCTTGCGGGCGGGAGGGACCCAGTACTTC.

CDR3: CSVEGTDSPLDTQYF. DNA for the CDR3: TGCAGCGTTGAAGGGACAGATTCACCTTTGGATACGCAGTATTTT. V and J are TRBV29-1 and TRBJ2-3, with D possibly being TRBD1 (6 bases). This CDR3 spans 15 amino acids. Germline CDR1 is SQVTM and CDR2 is ANQGSEA. V gave up 1 base and J gave up 6 bases, with 17 bases separating them.

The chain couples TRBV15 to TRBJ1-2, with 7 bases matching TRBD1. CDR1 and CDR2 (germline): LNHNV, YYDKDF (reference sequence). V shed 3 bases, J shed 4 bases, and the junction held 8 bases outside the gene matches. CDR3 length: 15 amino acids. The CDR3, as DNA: TGTGCCACCAGCAGGGAAGTCGGGACAGCCTATGGCTACACCTTC. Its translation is CATSREVGTAYGYTF.

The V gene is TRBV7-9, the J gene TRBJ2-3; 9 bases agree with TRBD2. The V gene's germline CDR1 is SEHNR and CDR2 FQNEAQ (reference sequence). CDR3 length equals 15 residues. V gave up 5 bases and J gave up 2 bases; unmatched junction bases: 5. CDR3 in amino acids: CASSPIAGVTDTQYF. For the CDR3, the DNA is TGTGCCAGCAGCCCTATAGCGGGGGTCACAGATACGCAGTATTTT.

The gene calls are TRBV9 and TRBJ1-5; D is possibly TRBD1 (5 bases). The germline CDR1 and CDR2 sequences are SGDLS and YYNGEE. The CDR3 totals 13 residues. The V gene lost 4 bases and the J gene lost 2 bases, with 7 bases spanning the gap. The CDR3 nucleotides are TGTGCCAGCAGCCCGGGGGGCAATCAGCCCCAGCATTTT. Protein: CASSPGGNQPQHF. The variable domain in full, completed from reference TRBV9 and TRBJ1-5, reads DSGVTQTPKHLITATGQRVTLRCSPRSGDLSVYWYQQSLDQGLQFLIQYYNGEERAKGNILERFSAQQFPDLHSELNLSSLELGDSALYFCASSPGGNQPQHFGDGTRLSIL.

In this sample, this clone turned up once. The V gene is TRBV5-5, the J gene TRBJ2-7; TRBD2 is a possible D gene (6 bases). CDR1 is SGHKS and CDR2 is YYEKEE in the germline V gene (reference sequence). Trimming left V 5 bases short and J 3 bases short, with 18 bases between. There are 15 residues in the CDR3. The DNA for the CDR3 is TGTGCCAGCAGTCCACGGTGGGGGGTAGACTACGAGCAGTACTTC. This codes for CASSPRWGVDYEQYF.

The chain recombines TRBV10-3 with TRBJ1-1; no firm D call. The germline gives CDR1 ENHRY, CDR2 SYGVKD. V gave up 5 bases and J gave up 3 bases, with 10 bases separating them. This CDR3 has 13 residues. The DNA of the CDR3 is TGTGCCATCAGTAAGGAACGGGACACTGAAGCTTTCTTT. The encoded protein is CAISKERDTEAFF.

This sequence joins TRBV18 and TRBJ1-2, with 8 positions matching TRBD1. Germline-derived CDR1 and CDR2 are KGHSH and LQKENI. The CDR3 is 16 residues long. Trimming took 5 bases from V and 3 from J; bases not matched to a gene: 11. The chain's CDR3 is CASSTVREGQDYGYTF. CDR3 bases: TGTGCCAGCTCAACGGTACGCGAGGGACAGGACTATGGCTACACCTTC.

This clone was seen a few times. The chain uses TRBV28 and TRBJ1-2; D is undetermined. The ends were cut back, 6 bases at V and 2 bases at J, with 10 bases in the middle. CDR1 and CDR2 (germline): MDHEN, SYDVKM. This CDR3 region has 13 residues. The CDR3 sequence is CASSLDTNYGYTF. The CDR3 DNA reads TGTGCCAGCAGCTTAGACACAAACTATGGCTACACCTTC.

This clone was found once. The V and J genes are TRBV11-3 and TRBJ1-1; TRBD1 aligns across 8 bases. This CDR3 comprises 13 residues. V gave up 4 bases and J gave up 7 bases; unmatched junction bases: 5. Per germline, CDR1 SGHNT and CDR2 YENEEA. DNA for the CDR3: TGTGCCAGCAGCTCGGACAGGGCTGGTGAAGCTTTCTTT. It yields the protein CASSSDRAGEAFF.

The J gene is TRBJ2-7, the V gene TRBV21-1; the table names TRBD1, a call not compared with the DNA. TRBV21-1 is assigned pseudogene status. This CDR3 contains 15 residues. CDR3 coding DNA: TGTGCCAGCAGCACCTGGGACAGTCACTCCTACGAGCAGTACTTC. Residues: CASSTWDSHSYEQYF.

The CDR3 DNA sequence: TGTGCCAGCAGTTTAGGCGGGGTTCACTCTGGGGCCAACGTCCTGACTTTC. Protein sequence: CASSLGGVHSGANVLTF. The chain is built from TRBV28 and TRBJ2-6; D possibly corresponds to TRBD2 (6 bases). This CDR3 is 17 amino acids long. The germline gives CDR1 MDHEN, CDR2 SYDVKM. The V and J ends lost 2 bases and 0 bases respectively, with 11 bases between them.

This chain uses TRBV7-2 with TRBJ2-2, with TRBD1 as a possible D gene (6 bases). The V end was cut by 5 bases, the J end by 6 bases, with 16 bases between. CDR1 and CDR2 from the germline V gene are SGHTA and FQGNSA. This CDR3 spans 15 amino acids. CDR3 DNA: TGTGCCAGCAGCCCACAGGGTGTTCAAGCCGGGGAGCTGTTTTTT. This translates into CASSPQGVQAGELFF.

CDR3 protein: CASSVGTSGGAQQFF. For the CDR3, the DNA is TGTGCCAGCAGTGTTGGGACTAGCGGGGGGGCCCAGCAGTTCTTC. The V gene is TRBV25-1, the J gene TRBJ2-1; 16 bases match TRBD2. Per germline, CDR1 MGHDK and CDR2 SYGVNS. This CDR3 contains 15 residues. J was trimmed by 11 bases and V by 4 bases; bases with no gene match: 5. The variable domain in full, completed from reference TRBV25-1 and TRBJ2-1, reads EADIYQTPRYLVIGTGKKITLECSQTMGHDKMYWYQQDPGMELHLIHYSYGVNSTEKGDLSSESTVSRIRTEHFPLTLESARPSHTSQYLCASSVGTSGGAQQFFGPGTRLTVL.

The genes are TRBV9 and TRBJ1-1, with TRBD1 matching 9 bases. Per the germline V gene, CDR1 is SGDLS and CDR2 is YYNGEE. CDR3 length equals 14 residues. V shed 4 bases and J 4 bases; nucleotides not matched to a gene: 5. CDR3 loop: CASSPLTGGTEAFF. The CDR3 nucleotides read TGTGCCAGCAGCCCCCTGACAGGGGGCACTGAAGCTTTCTTT.